This TCR beta chain appears in the sequencing data of a study of cytomegalovirus exposure and HLA in healthy donors. When sampled, the donors appeared nominally healthy, though they likely had unrecorded immune exposures. Amplification used 60 Vbeta primers and 13 Jbeta primers. Profiling relied on immunoSEQ multiplex PCR, and the TCRdb table lists in-frame clones only, not all of them. The listing records 100,000 or so clones. The CDR3 is made up of 14 amino acids. The V gene lost 5 bases and the J gene lost 4 bases, with 12 bases spanning the gap. Looked up from germline, CDR1 is SGHTA and CDR2 is FQGNSA.

Sequencing was performed on PBMCs. The chain uses TRBV7-2 and TRBJ1-3; D gene unclear. The sequence derives from a woman in her twenties or thirties in good health and CMV-seronegative. The CDR3 sequence is CASSPTRLGNTIYF. The CDR3 coding sequence is TGTGCCAGCAGCCCCACCCGACTGGGAAACACCATATATTTT.